This T cell receptor beta chain came from a study of T cells after posttransplantation cyclophosphamide. Cyclophosphamide on days +3 and +4 followed busulfan-fludarabine conditioning and a marrow graft. The repertoire was sequenced with immunoSEQ multiplex PCR; TCRdb's copy has only in-frame clones and lacks some. The table records about 19,000 clones, approximately 74% of them present only once. The sample consisted of PBMCs, taken after an allogeneic stem cell transplant with post-transplant cyclophosphamide. This TCR was sampled from a male patient aged 25 to 39 who received an allogeneic stem cell transplant from a related donor, was CMV-positive, and had acute GVHD only. The T cells may come from the graft donor.

CDR3 nucleotide sequence: TGTGCCAGCAGCTTAGGCCTAATGGAGACCCAGTACTTC. It is translated as CASSLGLMETQYF. The chain joins TRBV7-9 to TRBJ2-5, with no clear D. Trimming pared 1 base from V and 5 bases from J, leaving 8 bases between. The germline gives CDR1 SEHNR, CDR2 FQNEAQ (reference sequence). CDR3 length: 13 amino acids.